This T cell receptor beta chain was profiled in a study of cytomegalovirus exposure and HLA in healthy donors. The study's findings and limits: In most subjects, TCR beta sequences reportedly gave accurate predictions of HLA-A and HLA-B alleles.

Trimming cost V 2 bases and J 0 bases, with 9 bases left between them. CDR3 length: 15 residues. Germline CDR1 reads SGHDT; CDR2 reads YYEEEE. The sample holds one count of this clone. Its antigen remains unknown. PCR was performed using 60 Vbeta and 13 Jbeta primers. The assay was immunoSEQ multiplex PCR, and TCRdb's table has in-frame clones only and misses some. The profile covers around 200,000 clones, with roughly four fifths appearing a single time and roughly 1.5% taken by the ten largest. V and J are TRBV5-6 and TRBJ1-5, with a weak D call TRBD1 (5 bases). This TCR derives from a man aged 45-65 years in good health and CMV-seronegative. The sequenced sample consisted of PBMCs. The CDR3 DNA reads as TGTGCCAGCAGCTTAATTGGGGCTAGCAATCAGCCCCAGCATTTT. It codes for CASSLIGASNQPQHF.